The T cell receptor beta chain under discussion was sequenced for a study of human versus mouse CDR3 diversity and MHC coevolution. Profiling relied on immunoSEQ multiplex PCR, and the TCRdb table lists in-frame clones only, not all of them. The table records 60,000 or so clones, approximately 94% of them present only once. The source of this sequence is a person aged 55 to 70 in good health. The sequencing input was naive CD4+ T cells from blood. Subset described: CD45RO-negative CD62L-positive naive CD4 T cells.

DNA of the CDR3: TGTGCCAGCAGTTATCTTCTCTCCTACGAGCAGTACTTC. Amino acids: CASSYLLSYEQYF. The rearrangement links TRBV6-6 to TRBJ2-7; D uncertain. This CDR3 is 13 amino acids long. Germline V lookup: CDR1 MNHNY, CDR2 SVGAGI (reference sequence). V dropped 3 bases and J dropped 0 bases, with 6 bases sitting between them.